This T cell receptor (beta chain) stems from a study of blood T cell repertoires in COVID-19. As for the study in general: Samples of COVID-19 (acute and convalescent) were obtained from the United States, Italy and Spain.

Trimming took off 6 bases at V and 3 bases at J, with 12 bases between the two ends. The CDR3 length is 14 residues. Germline V gene sequence: CDR1 SEHNR, CDR2 FQNEAQ (reference sequence). Data came from immunoSEQ multiplex PCR; TCRdb stores just in-frame clones and leaves some out. Of about 200,000 clones listed, about nine tenths are singletons. Material: peripheral blood. This TCR was sampled from a man between 50 and 59 years old with acute or convalescent COVID-19. This chain links TRBV7-9 with TRBJ2-1; D not certain. CDR3 region: CASRSGALYNEQFF. In DNA, the CDR3 is TGTGCCAGCAGATCCGGAGCGCTCTACAATGAGCAGTTCTTC.